The 21 T cell receptor beta chains in this list originate from one sample, sequenced in a study of response to subunit inactivated influenza vaccine. TCRdb called the RT-PCR reads again in MiXCR, with one record for every CDR3 protein. Here the sample spans 200,000 to 300,000 distinct CDR3 sequences, 9% to 15% being singletons. The sample here was non-naive T cells sorted from PBMCs, taken around 14 days before vaccination. The receptors come from a middle-aged man who received an inactivated influenza vaccine.

This chain links TRBV6-6 with TRBJ2-7; D gene ambiguous. Germline lookup yields CDR1 MNHNY and CDR2 SVGAGI (reference sequence). Trimming shortened V by 2 bases and J by 6 bases, and 8 bases separated the two germline ends. This CDR3 contains 12 residues. CDR3 DNA: TGTGCCAGCAGTTACGACCCGATCGAGCAGTACTTC. Translated, it gives CASSYDPIEQYF.

This clonotype has only a few counts. The J gene is TRBJ2-7, the V gene TRBV20-1; weak D call: TRBD1 (6 bases). Germline V gene sequence: CDR1 DFQATT, CDR2 SNEGSKA (reference sequence). With 7 bases removed from V and 3 bases from J, the gap between germline ends came to 10 bases. The CDR3 runs to 11 residues. The CDR3 region has the DNA TGCAGTGGCAGGGACAACTACGAGCAGTACTTC. This gives the protein CSGRDNYEQYF.

As to this clonotype: This may stem from a read error, because a much larger clone lies one nucleotide away. The rearrangement uses TRBV2 and TRBJ1-2; perhaps TRBD1 as D (6 bases). The length of the CDR3 is 18 residues. CDR1 is SNHLY and CDR2 is FYNNEI in the germline V gene. The CDR3 DNA follows: TGTACCAGCAGGGGCACCGACCGCTTTGGCTTTTTTAACTATGGCTACACCTTC. Its protein product is CTSRGTDRFGFFNYGYTF.

This chain links TRBV7-9 with TRBJ1-1; the D is unclear. Between the trimmed V and J ends, which lost 0 bases and 5 bases, there was a span of 13 bases. The CDR3 totals 15 residues. Germline-derived CDR1 and CDR2 are SEHNR and FQNEAQ (reference sequence). Here the CDR3 DNA reads TGTGCCAGCAGCTTAGCCTTCCTAGGCTGGACTGAAGCTTTCTTT. Translated, it gives CASSLAFLGWTEAFF.

The table lists this clonotype with a few counts. The chain joins TRBV4-3 to TRBJ1-3; no reliable D call. Trimming shortened V by 2 bases and J by 6 bases, and 17 bases separated the two germline ends. This CDR3 is 16 amino acids long. Germline-derived CDR1 and CDR2 are LGHNA and YSLEER. Written as DNA, the CDR3 is TGCGCCAGCAGCCAAAACCCGCCAGGAGCGGCAAACACCATATATTTT. Translating gives CASSQNPPGAANTIYF.

In this sample, this clonotype turned up many times. This chain connects TRBV6-2 or TRBV6-3 to TRBJ1-5, with D perhaps TRBD1 (5 bases). Germline CDR1 is MNHEY and CDR2 is SVGEGT. There are 13 residues in the CDR3. The ends were cut back, 8 bases at V and 7 bases at J, with 15 bases in the middle. This chain's CDR3 is CASAPLGVQPQHF. The CDR3, as DNA: TGTGCCAGCGCCCCGCTGGGGGTCCAGCCCCAGCATTTT.

This clonotype has at least ten counts. The rearrangement uses TRBV20-1 and TRBJ1-6, with D perhaps TRBD1 (6 bases). The CDR3 has 14 amino acids. CDR1 and CDR2 (germline): DFQATT, SNEGSKA (reference sequence). V gave up 3 bases and J gave up 13 bases, with 19 bases separating them. In DNA form, the CDR3 reads TGCAGTGCTAGGATGAGGGGGGCCTTAAGCCCCCTCCACTTT. Translating it yields CSARMRGALSPLHF.

This clonotype was observed a handful of times. The gene calls are TRBV3-1 and TRBJ2-2; 7 bases line up with TRBD1. The CDR3 is 15 amino acids. The V and J ends lost 4 bases and 5 bases, in that order; junction bases with no gene match: 7. Germline values: CDR1 LGHDT, CDR2 YNNKEL (reference sequence). The CDR3 DNA follows: TGTGCCAGCAGCCCTGGACAGGTGGAGACCGGGGAGCTGTTTTTT. It codes for CASSPGQVETGELFF.

CDR3 protein: CASTGQGVGQPQHF. The CDR3 bases are TGTGCCAGCACAGGACAGGGGGTTGGTCAGCCCCAGCATTTT. The chain combines TRBV2 with TRBJ1-5; 10 bases agree with TRBD1. This CDR3 contains 14 residues. Trimming at V came to 7 bases and at J to 6 bases, leaving 6 bases not matched to a gene. Germline V CDR1 and CDR2: SNHLY, FYNNEI. Complete variable domain (other parts from reference TRBV2 and TRBJ1-5): EPEVTQTPSHQVTQMGQEVILRCVPISNHLYFYWYRQILGQKVEFLVSFYNNEISEKSEIFDDQFSVERPDGSNFTLKIRSTKLEDSAMYFCASTGQGVGQPQHFGDGTRLSIL.

This clonotype was counted at least ten times. This sequence joins TRBV5-1 and TRBJ2-2, with 8 bases matching TRBD2. V gave up 7 bases and J gave up 4 bases; unmatched junction bases: 3. The germline V gene encodes CDR1 SGHRS and CDR2 YFSETQ. This CDR3 is built from 13 residues. The CDR3 reads CASFGRGTGELFF. The CDR3 coding sequence is TGCGCCAGCTTCGGGAGGGGCACCGGGGAGCTGTTTTTT.

This chain connects TRBV10-3 to TRBJ2-1; the match to TRBD2 covers 11 bases. The CDR3 has 18 amino acids. V lost 6 bases, J lost 0 bases, and 10 bases stayed unmatched. CDR1 is ENHRY, CDR2 SYGVKD, per germline. CDR3 amino acids: CAIRELPLAGDSYNEQFF. The CDR3 DNA follows: TGTGCCATCAGAGAACTCCCACTAGCGGGAGACTCCTACAATGAGCAGTTCTTC.

The CDR3 sequence: CASSPQIFTDTQYF. CDR3 nucleotide sequence: TGTGCCAGCAGTCCCCAAATCTTCACAGATACGCAGTATTTT. V is TRBV28 and J is TRBJ2-3, with no clear D. V lost 5 bases, J lost 2 bases, and 11 bases lay in between. The CDR3 has 14 amino acids. The germline CDR1 and CDR2 sequences are MDHEN and SYDVKM.

This clonotype was detected ten times or more. This CDR3 reads CASSLTGAVNEQYF. The DNA of the CDR3 is TGTGCCAGCAGTTTAACAGGGGCGGTGAACGAGCAGTACTTC. V usage is TRBV12-3 or TRBV12-4 and J usage is TRBJ2-7, with 7 bases that match TRBD1. J gave up 5 bases and V 2 bases, and 6 bases lay outside the gene matches. The CDR3 runs 14 residues.

V and J are TRBV5-1 and TRBJ2-1, with D perhaps being TRBD1 or TRBD2 (5 bases each). Trimming removed 4 bases at V and 5 bases at J, with 19 bases between. Looked up from germline, CDR1 is SGHRS and CDR2 is YFSETQ. The CDR3 contains 16 residues. The CDR3 sequence: CASSQTGTARDNEQFF. In DNA, the CDR3 is TGCGCCAGCAGCCAAACCGGGACCGCTAGAGACAATGAGCAGTTCTTC.

The genes are TRBV30 and TRBJ1-5, with 7 bases identical to TRBD1. V was pared by 3 bases and J by 5 bases, with 10 bases of the junction left unmatched. The germline V gene has CDR1 GTSNPN and CDR2 SVGIG (reference sequence). The CDR3 covers 15 residues. The CDR3 sequence: CAWRARDRFDQPQHF. CDR3 nucleotides: TGTGCCTGGAGGGCCCGGGACAGATTTGATCAGCCCCAGCATTTT. Full variable domain (remainder filled in from reference TRBV30 and TRBJ1-5): SQTIHQWPATLVQPVGSPLSLECTVEGTSNPNLYWYRQAAGRGLQLLFYSVGIGQISSEVPQNLSASRPQDRQFILSSKKLLLSDSGFYLCAWRARDRFDQPQHFGDGTRLSIL.

This clonotype showed up many times. The genes are TRBV10-2 and TRBJ2-1, with D possibly being TRBD2 (5 bases). Trimming removed 4 bases from V and 2 bases from J, with 12 bases in between. The CDR3 loop spans 15 amino acids. Germline V gene sequence: CDR1 WSHSY, CDR2 SAAADI. In DNA form, the CDR3 reads TGCGCCAGCAGTGGAACGGGAAAGGCCTACAATGAGCAGTTCTTC. It translates to CASSGTGKAYNEQFF.

The sample holds a few counts of this clonotype. This chain links TRBV27 with TRBJ2-1, with 10 bases that match TRBD2. CDR1 MNHEY and CDR2 SMNVEV come from the germline V gene (reference sequence). V lost 5 bases, J lost 6 bases, and 10 bases stayed unmatched. The CDR3 extends over 16 amino acids. In DNA form, the CDR3 reads TGTGCCAGCAGTCCGCGGAGCGGGAGGGCTTCCAATGAGCAGTTCTTC. Amino acid sequence: CASSPRSGRASNEQFF.

This clonotype came up a few times. The rearrangement uses TRBV9 and TRBJ2-5, with 7 bases that match TRBD2. Germline V gene lookup returns CDR1 SGDLS and CDR2 YYNGEE. Germline trimming cut 0 bases from V and 4 bases from J; bases unmatched to any gene: 0. The CDR3 length is 13 residues. The CDR3 DNA reads as TGTGCCAGCAGCGTAGCGGGAGGAGAGACCCAGTACTTC. As protein: CASSVAGGETQYF.

The CDR3 region has the DNA TGTGCCAGCCAAAGGATCCCCCTCCTTGGGGGCACTGAAGCTTTCTTT. Translation gives CASQRIPLLGGTEAFF. The V call is TRBV28, the J call TRBJ1-1; a weak D match, TRBD1 (5 bases). V was pared by 8 bases and J by 4 bases, with 23 bases between. Germline CDR1 reads MDHEN; CDR2 reads SYDVKM. The CDR3 runs to 16 residues. Filled out from reference TRBV28 and TRBJ1-1, the complete variable domain reads DVKVTQSSRYLVKRTGEKVFLECVQDMDHENMFWYRQDPGLGLRLIYFSYDVKMKEKGDIPEGYSVSREKKERFSLILESASTNQTSMYLCASQRIPLLGGTEAFFGQGTRLTVV.

In this sample, this clonotype turned up a few times. The chain is built from TRBV2 and TRBJ2-7; D may be TRBD1 (5 bases). The germline V and J ends were trimmed by 7 bases and 2 bases, with 15 bases remaining between them. Germline V gene lookup returns CDR1 SNHLY and CDR2 FYNNEI. The CDR3 covers 14 residues. CDR3 region: CASKGAGSTYEQYF. The CDR3 coding sequence is TGTGCCAGCAAAGGGGCAGGGTCCACCTACGAGCAGTACTTC.

In this sample, this clonotype turned up many times. V gene TRBV6-2 or TRBV6-3 combines with J gene TRBJ2-7; 9 bases line up with TRBD2. The CDR3 loop spans 15 amino acids. Germline V gene sequence: CDR1 MNHEY, CDR2 SVGEGT. J was trimmed by 5 bases and V by 6 bases; bases with no gene match: 11. CDR3 DNA: TGTGCCAGCAGAGACAGCGGGAGGTATATCCACGAGCAGTACTTC. This translates into CASRDSGRYIHEQYF.